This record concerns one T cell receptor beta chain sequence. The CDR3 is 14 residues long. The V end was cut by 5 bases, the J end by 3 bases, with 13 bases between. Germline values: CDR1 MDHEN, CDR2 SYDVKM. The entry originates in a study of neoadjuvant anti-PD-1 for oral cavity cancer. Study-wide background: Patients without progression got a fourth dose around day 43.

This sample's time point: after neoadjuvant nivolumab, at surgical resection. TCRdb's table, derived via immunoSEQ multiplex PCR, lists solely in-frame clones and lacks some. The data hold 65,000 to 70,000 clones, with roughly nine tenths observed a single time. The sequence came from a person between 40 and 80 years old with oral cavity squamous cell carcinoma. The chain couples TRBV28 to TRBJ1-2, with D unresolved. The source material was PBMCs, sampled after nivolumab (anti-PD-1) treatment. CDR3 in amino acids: CASSTTEAYYGYTF. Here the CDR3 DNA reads TGTGCCAGCAGTACAACCGAGGCATACTATGGCTACACCTTC.